This T cell receptor beta chain was identified during a study of shared clonotypes between healthy human individuals. General study results and limits: Naive CD4 clonotypes overlapped across a few donors at around 4.8%.

CD8 cells classed as naive were CD45RO-negative and positively selected for CCR7, excluding terminally differentiated effector memory CD45RA+ cells. Donors comprised only Caucasian adults living in Nashville, Tennessee. Germline V gene data show CDR1 as MDHEN and CDR2 as SYDVKM. This CDR3 has 13 residues. The V end lost 5 bases, the J end lost 2 bases, and 7 bases lay between the germline ends. Concerning this clone: Antigen specificity is unknown. The same CDR3 also results from other DNA sequences found in this sample.

Clones were sequenced by immunoSEQ multiplex PCR, and TCRdb holds only the in-frame ones, with some missing. The sample contains roughly 850,000 clones, roughly 96% of which appear only once. This TCR derives from a young man in good health. Sequenced material: naive CD8+ T cells sorted from blood. The rearrangement joins TRBV28 to TRBJ1-3, with unresolved D. In DNA, the CDR3 is TGTGCCAGCAGTCTATCACCTGGAAACACCATATATTTT. Its translation: CASSLSPGNTIYF.